This T cell receptor beta chain was obtained from a study of blood T cell repertoires in COVID-19. Turning to the study itself: T cells, B-cell-depleted T cells, or PBMCs supplied cDNA or gDNA.

Original analysis: Amplifying reference gene primers gave estimates of nucleated cell counts. Some clones are missing from TCRdb's copy, which holds only in-frame ones; the method was immunoSEQ multiplex PCR. V and J calls and clone size are as listed in that table; D and trimming were resolved from the DNA. The table shows more than 250,000 clones, with 70% to 90% occurring only once. Per germline, CDR1 LGHDT and CDR2 YNNKEL (reference sequence). V was shortened by 0 bases and J by 7 bases, with 13 bases between the two germline ends. This CDR3 comprises 15 residues. Participants came from fewer than 25 US areas, aged about 18 to 90 years.

The rearrangement links TRBV3-1 (or the pseudogene TRBV3-2) to TRBJ1-5, with D perhaps TRBD1 (6 bases). This receptor was identified in a woman in her 30s who had recovered from COVID-19. Sequenced sample: PBMCs or T cells enriched from blood (not recorded which). The CDR3 loop reads CASSQDRAGEQPQHF. CDR3 bases: TGTGCCAGCAGCCAAGACCGGGCAGGGGAGCAGCCCCAGCATTTT.